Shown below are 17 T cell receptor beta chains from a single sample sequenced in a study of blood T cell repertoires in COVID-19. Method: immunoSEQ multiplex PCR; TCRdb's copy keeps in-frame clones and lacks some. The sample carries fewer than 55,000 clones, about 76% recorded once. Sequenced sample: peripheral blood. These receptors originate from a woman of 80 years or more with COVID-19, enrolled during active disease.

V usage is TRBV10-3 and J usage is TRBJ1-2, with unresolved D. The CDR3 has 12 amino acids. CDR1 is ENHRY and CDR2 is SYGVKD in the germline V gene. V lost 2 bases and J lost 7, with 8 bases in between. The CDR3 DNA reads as TGTGCCATCAGTGAGATAGCATTTGGCTACACCTTC. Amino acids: CAISEIAFGYTF.

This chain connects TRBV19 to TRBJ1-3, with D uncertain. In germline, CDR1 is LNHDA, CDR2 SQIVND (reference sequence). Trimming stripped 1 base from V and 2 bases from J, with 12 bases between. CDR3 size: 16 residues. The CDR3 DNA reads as TGTGCCAGTAGTATAGGACACCTGTCGGCTGGAAACACCATATATTTT. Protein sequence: CASSIGHLSAGNTIYF.

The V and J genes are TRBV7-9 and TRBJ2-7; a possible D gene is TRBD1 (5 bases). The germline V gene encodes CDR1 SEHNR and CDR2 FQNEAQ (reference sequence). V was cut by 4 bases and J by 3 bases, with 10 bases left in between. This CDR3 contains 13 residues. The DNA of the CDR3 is TGTGCCAGCAGCTCTCAGGGATACTACGAGCAGTACTTC. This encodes CASSSQGYYEQYF.

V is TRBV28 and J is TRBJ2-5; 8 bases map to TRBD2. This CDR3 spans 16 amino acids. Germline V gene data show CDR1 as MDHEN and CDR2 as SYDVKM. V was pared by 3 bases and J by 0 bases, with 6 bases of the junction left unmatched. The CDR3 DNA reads TGTGCCAGCAGTTTTTCGGGAGGGCCGGACCAAGAGACCCAGTACTTC. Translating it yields CASSFSGGPDQETQYF.

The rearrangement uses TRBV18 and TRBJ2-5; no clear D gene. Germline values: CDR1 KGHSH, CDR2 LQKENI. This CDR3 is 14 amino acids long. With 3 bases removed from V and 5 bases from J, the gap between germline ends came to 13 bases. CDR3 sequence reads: CASSPRYSQETQYF. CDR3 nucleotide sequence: TGTGCCAGCTCACCTCGCTACTCACAGGAGACCCAGTACTTC.

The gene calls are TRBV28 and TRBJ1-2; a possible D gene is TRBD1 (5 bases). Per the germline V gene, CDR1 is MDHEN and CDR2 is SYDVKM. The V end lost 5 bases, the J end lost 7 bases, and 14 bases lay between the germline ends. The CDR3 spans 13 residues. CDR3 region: CASSLVRVGGYTF. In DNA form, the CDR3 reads TGTGCCAGCAGTCTCGTCAGGGTTGGTGGCTACACCTTC.

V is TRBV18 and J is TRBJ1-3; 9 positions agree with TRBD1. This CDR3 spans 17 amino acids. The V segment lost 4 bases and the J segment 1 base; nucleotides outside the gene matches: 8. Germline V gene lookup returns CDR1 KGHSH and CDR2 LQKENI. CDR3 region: CASSHNRDRASGNTIYF. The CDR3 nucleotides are TGTGCCAGCTCACATAACCGGGACAGGGCTTCTGGAAACACCATATATTTT.

The CDR3 DNA reads as TGCAGCGTTGGGGGGACTAGCGGGTCCTACGAGCAGTACTTC. This translates into CSVGGTSGSYEQYF. The chain joins TRBV29-1 to TRBJ2-7; 12 nucleotides match TRBD2. J lost 1 base, V lost 4 bases, and 2 bases had no gene match. This CDR3 comprises 14 residues. CDR1 SQVTM and CDR2 ANQGSEA come from the germline V gene.

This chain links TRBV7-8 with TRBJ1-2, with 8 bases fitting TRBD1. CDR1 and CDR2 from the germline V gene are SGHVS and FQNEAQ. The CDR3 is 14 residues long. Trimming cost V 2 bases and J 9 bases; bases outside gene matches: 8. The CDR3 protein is CASSLRTGGTSYTF. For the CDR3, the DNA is TGTGCCAGCAGCTTACGAACAGGGGGTACGAGCTACACCTTC. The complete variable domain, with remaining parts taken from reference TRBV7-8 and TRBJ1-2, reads GAGVSQSPRYKVAKRGQDVALRCDPISGHVSLFWYQQALGQGPEFLTYFQNEAQLDKSGLPSDRFFAERPEGSVSTLKIQRTQQEDSAVYLCASSLRTGGTSYTFGSGTRLTVV.

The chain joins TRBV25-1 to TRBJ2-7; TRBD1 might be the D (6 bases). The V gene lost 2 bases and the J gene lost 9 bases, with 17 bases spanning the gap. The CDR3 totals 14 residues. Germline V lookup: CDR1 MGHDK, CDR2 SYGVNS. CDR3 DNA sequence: TGTGCCAGCAGTGAAGCTGGGGGCCAAAAGGGGCAGTACTTC. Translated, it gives CASSEAGGQKGQYF.

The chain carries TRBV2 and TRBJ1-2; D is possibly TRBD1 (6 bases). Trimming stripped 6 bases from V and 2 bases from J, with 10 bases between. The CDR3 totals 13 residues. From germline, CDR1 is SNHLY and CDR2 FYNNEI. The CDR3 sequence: CASSTDSNYGYTF. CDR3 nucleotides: TGTGCCAGCAGCACGGACAGCAACTATGGCTACACCTTC.

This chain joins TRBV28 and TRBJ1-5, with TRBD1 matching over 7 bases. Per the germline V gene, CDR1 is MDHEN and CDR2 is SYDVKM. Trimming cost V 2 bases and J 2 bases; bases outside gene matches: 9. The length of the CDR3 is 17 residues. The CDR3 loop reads CASSLTTTGRGNQPQHF. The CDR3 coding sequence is TGTGCCAGCAGTTTAACTACGACAGGGAGAGGCAATCAGCCCCAGCATTTT. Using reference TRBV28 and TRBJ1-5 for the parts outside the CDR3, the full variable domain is DVKVTQSSRYLVKRTGEKVFLECVQDMDHENMFWYRQDPGLGLRLIYFSYDVKMKEKGDIPEGYSVSREKKERFSLILESASTNQTSMYLCASSLTTTGRGNQPQHFGDGTRLSIL.

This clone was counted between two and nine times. CDR3 DNA: TGTGCCAGTAGTACAATAGACAGGGCGAAGGGGGAGCTGTTTTTT. Its protein product is CASSTIDRAKGELFF. J is TRBJ2-2 and V is TRBV19; 7 bases line up with TRBD1. Germline V gene data show CDR1 as LNHDA and CDR2 as SQIVND (reference sequence). The CDR3 extends over 15 amino acids. Trimming at V came to 4 bases and at J to 8 bases, leaving 10 bases not matched to a gene.

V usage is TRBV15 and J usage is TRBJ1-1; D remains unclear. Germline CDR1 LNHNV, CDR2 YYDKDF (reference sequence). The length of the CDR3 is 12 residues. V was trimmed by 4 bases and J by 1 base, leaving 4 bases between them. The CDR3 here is CATSTGNTEAFF. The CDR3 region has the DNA TGTGCCACCAGCACAGGGAACACTGAAGCTTTCTTT.

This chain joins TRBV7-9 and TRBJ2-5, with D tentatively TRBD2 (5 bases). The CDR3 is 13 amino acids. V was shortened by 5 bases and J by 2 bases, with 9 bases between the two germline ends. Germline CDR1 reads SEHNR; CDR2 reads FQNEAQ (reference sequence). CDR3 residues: CASSVGLQETQYF. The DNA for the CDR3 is TGTGCCAGCAGCGTCGGACTTCAAGAGACCCAGTACTTC.

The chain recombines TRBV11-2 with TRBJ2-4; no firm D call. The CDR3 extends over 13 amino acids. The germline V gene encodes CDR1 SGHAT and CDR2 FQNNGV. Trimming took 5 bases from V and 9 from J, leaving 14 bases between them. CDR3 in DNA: TGTGCCAGCAGCCCCCATAATGGCATCATTCAGTACTTC. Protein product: CASSPHNGIIQYF.

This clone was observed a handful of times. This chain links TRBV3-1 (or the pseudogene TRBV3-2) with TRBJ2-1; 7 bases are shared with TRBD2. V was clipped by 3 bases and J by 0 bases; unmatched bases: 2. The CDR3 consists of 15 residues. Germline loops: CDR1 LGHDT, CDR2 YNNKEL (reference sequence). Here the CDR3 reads CASSQGLPSYNEQFF. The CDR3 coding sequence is TGTGCCAGCAGCCAGGGACTACCCTCCTACAATGAGCAGTTCTTC.